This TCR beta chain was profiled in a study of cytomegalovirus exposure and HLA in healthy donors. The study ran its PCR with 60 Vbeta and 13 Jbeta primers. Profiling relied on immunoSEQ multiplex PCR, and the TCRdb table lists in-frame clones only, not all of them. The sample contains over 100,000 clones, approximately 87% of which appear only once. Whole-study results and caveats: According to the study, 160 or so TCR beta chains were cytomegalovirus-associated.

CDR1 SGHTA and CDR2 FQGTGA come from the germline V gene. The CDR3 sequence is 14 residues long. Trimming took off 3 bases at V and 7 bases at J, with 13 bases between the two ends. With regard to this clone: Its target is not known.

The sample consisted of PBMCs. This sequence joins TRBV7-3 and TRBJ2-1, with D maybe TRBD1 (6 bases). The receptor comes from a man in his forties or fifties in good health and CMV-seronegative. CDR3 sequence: CASSLSGGFNEQFF. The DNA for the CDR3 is TGTGCCAGCAGCTTGAGTGGGGGCTTTAATGAGCAGTTCTTC.